The TCR beta chain under discussion was sequenced for a study of OX40 agonist ivuxolimab in advanced cancers. In the study overall: Patients in dose escalation had liver, melanoma, kidney or head and neck cancers. A mean age of around 60 years, range roughly 23 to 79, was recorded, and about 83% were male.

The CDR3 loop spans 15 amino acids. Clones were read by immunoSEQ multiplex PCR, and TCRdb kept only the in-frame ones, dropping some. The data hold 57,000 or so clones, with approximately 85% observed a single time. Patients with a history of autoimmune disease or on systemic immunosuppression were excluded. The receptor was derived from an adult with an advanced solid tumor such as melanoma, head and neck, liver or kidney cancer. The sequenced sample was CD4+ or CD8+ T cells sorted from blood, obtained in a trial of the OX40 agonist ivuxolimab. The chain joins TRBV12-2 to TRBJ2-1; the DNA was not used to check the table's D call, TRBD2. TRBV12-2 is annotated as a pseudogene. CDR3 nucleotide sequence: TGTGCAAGTCGCTTTGGGGGGGCCCTCGGGAATGAGCAGTTCTTC. The encoded protein is CASRFGGALGNEQFF.